This TCR beta chain was recovered during a study of T cell responses to AZD1222 COVID-19 vaccine. Study conclusions and caveats: A mostly white British donor set with more females was recruited, and clonal diversity was possibly underestimated.

The CDR3 length is 17 residues. The V gene lost 1 base and the J gene lost 10 bases, with 25 bases spanning the gap. The V gene's germline CDR1 is LNHDA and CDR2 SQIVND (reference sequence). Concerning this clone: Its antigen is still unknown.

Clones were sequenced by immunoSEQ multiplex PCR, and TCRdb holds only the in-frame ones, with some missing. The repertoire holds some 110,000 clones, with 70% to 90% as singletons. The sequencing here drew on peripheral blood, taken 28 days after the second AZD1222 dose. The TCR originated in an adult who received the AZD1222 COVID-19 vaccine. The V gene is TRBV19, the J gene TRBJ1-1; D is unclear. DNA for the CDR3: TGTGCCAGTAGTATAGCCGGCACGGGCAGGAATTTGTTGAGAGCTTTCTTT. Translation gives CASSIAGTGRNLLRAFF.